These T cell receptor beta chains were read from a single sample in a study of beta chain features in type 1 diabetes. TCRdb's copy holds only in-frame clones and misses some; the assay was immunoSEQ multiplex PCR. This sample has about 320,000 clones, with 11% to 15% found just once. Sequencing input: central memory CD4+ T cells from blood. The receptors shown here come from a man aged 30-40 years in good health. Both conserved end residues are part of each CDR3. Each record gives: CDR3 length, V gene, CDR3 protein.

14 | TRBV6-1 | CASRFGTGADEQYF
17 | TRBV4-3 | CASSQDLGGGVYNEQFF
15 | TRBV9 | CASSGSTGVVEKLFF
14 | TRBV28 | CASSSPHSGNTIYF
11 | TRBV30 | CAWRVNQRPFF
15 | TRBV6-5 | CASSPTSKDAYEQFF
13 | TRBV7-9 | CASSTRDRGELFF
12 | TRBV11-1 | CASSPIRDEQFF
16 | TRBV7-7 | CASSAGQGFGTDTQYF
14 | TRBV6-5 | CASSYGERVYGYTF
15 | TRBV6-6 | CASSSATVVDYGYTF
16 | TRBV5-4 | CASSRTSGSIYNEQFF
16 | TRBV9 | CASSAPGLALNGEQFF
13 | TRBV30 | CAWSVTGTDTQYF
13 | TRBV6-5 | CASSYSIAGTQYF
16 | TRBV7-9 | CASSFPTGNMNTEAFF
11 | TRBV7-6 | CASSSSDRRFF
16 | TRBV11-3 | CASSLLRDSSGNTIYF
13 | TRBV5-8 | CASSPRNFYGYTF
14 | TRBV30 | CASFEQGPTYGYTF
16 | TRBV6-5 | CASSYGRSRLNEKLFF
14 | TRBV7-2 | CASTVSTGGYGYTF
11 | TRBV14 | CASSAGETQYF
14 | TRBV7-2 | CASSLGYVVHGYTF
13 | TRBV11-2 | CASSLTEGQPQHF
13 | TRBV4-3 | CASSHGAVNEQFF
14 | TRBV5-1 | CASSLFGVNTEAFF
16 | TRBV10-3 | CASLGGSGGFTDTQYF
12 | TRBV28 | CASKNNNEPQFF
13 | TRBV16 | CASGGAPYEKLFF
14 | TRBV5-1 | CASSPGQGGDTQYF
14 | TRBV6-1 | CASSLAGRAYVKYF
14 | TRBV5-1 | CASSSDTGTDTQYF
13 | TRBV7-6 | CAILGQGIRPQHF
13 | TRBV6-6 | CASSDGQGSIQYF
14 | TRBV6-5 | CASSYSDRNNEQFF
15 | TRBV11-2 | CASSLAGVGDREQFF
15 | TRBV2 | CASSARGIAKNIQYF
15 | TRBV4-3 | CASSQDAGFSGELFF
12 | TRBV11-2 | CASSSQGKSAFF
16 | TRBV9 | CASSVAKRGSSYEQYF
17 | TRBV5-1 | CASSLRGGTGTNEKLFF
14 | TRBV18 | CASSLQGGSYGYTF
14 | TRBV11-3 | CASSHMGDTGELFF
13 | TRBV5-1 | CASSLTGIYEQYF
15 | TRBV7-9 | CASSLVAGLGNTIYF
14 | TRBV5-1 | CASSLDQTNTEAFF
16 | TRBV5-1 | CASSLGVQSDNQPQHF
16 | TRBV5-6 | CASSLGGWSSNSPLHF
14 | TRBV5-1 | CASSLVSGNQPQHF
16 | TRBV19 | CASSFMFGTGTYEQYF
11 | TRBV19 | CASSIGYEQYF
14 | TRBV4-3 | CASSQEGGNTEAFF
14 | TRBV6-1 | CASGGQGSTDTQYF
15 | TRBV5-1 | CASSLSGSNADTQYF
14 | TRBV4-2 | CASSQDLWNTEAFF
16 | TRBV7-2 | CASIPGLAGGTDTQYF
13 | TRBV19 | CATRQGGDYGYTF
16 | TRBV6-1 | CASSGYSGRPEETQYF
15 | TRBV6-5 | CASSKGQGAGNTIYF